This T cell receptor beta chain was obtained from a study of blood T cell repertoires in COVID-19. Study overall: Samples representing acute and convalescent COVID-19 were sourced from the United States, Italy and Spain.

Authors' analysis steps: It was from reference gene primer amplification that nucleated cell counts were estimated. The repertoire was sequenced with immunoSEQ multiplex PCR; TCRdb's copy has only in-frame clones and lacks some. That table furnishes V, J and clone size, whereas the DNA furnished D and trimming. The sample has around 250,000 clones; approximately 87% are singletons. The source is a man aged 55 to 70 with acute or convalescent COVID-19. What was sequenced was peripheral blood.

CDR3 nucleotides: TGTGCCAGCAGCCAAGACTCCTCTGGAAACACCATATATTTT. Translation: CASSQDSSGNTIYF. The chain has TRBV3-1 (or the pseudogene TRBV3-2) and TRBJ1-3; no clear D gene. The V end lost 0 bases, the J end lost 0 bases, and 3 bases lay between the germline ends. The CDR3 is made up of 14 amino acids. Germline CDR1 LGHDT, CDR2 YNNKEL (reference sequence).